Listed below are T cell receptor beta chains from one sample, sequenced in a study of blood T cell repertoires in COVID-19. Using immunoSEQ multiplex PCR, the repertoire was profiled, and TCRdb retains in-frame clones only, with some absent. The data show hundreds of thousands of clones, with approximately 90% seen just once and 1.5% to 2% held by the top ten. The material sequenced was PBMCs or T cells enriched from blood (not recorded which). The origin of the receptors is a man between 35 and 55 years old who had recovered from COVID-19. The CDR3 runs from the conserved cysteine through the conserved F or W. D genes are given only for firm matches. Clone size is shown for a subset of rows, as once, few, many or a class of expanded clone.

d_gene: NA
v_gene: TRBV11-3
j_gene: TRBJ2-1
abundance: NA
CDR3aa: CASSFGSGYNEQFF
CDR3nt: TGTGCCAGCAGCTTTGGTTCCGGCTACAATGAGCAGTTCTTC

d_gene: TRBD2
v_gene: TRBV7-2
j_gene: TRBJ2-7
abundance: NA
CDR3aa: CASSKASGPWTSYEQYF
CDR3nt: TGTGCCAGCAGCAAGGCTAGCGGGCCCTGGACCTCCTACGAGCAGTACTTC

d_gene: NA
v_gene: TRBV19
j_gene: TRBJ1-1
abundance: NA
CDR3aa: CASRTWGGTEAFF
CDR3nt: TGTGCCAGTAGGACGTGGGGAGGCACTGAAGCTTTCTTT

d_gene: TRBD1
v_gene: TRBV12-5
j_gene: TRBJ1-5
abundance: few
CDR3aa: CASGPGQAGGQPQHF
CDR3nt: TGTGCTAGTGGTCCCGGACAGGCGGGAGGTCAGCCCCAGCATTTT

d_gene: NA
v_gene: TRBV7-3
j_gene: TRBJ2-7
abundance: NA
CDR3aa: CASSSQTGSPHEQYF
CDR3nt: TGTGCCAGCAGCTCACAGACGGGGAGTCCCCACGAGCAGTACTTC

d_gene: NA
v_gene: TRBV5-1
j_gene: TRBJ2-5
abundance: NA
CDR3aa: CASSWSQLGGETQYF
CDR3nt: TGCGCCAGCAGCTGGAGCCAACTAGGAGGGGAGACCCAGTACTTC

d_gene: TRBD1
v_gene: TRBV6-5
j_gene: TRBJ2-1
abundance: few
CDR3aa: CASSYSPGGVYNEQFF
CDR3nt: TGTGCCAGCAGTTACTCTCCAGGGGGAGTCTACAATGAGCAGTTCTTC

d_gene: NA
v_gene: TRBV3-1/TRBV3-2
j_gene: TRBJ2-1
abundance: NA
CDR3aa: CASSPHRSYNEQFF
CDR3nt: TGTGCCAGCAGCCCCCATCGGTCCTACAATGAGCAGTTCTTC

d_gene: NA
v_gene: TRBV6-2/TRBV6-3
j_gene: TRBJ2-7
abundance: NA
CDR3aa: CASTPWGVWEQYF
CDR3nt: TGTGCCAGCACCCCTTGGGGGGTATGGGAGCAGTACTTC

d_gene: NA
v_gene: TRBV5-1
j_gene: TRBJ2-7
abundance: NA
CDR3aa: CASSPYYSYEQYF
CDR3nt: TGCGCCAGCAGCCCCTATTACTCCTACGAGCAGTACTTC

d_gene: NA
v_gene: TRBV4-1
j_gene: TRBJ1-5
abundance: many
CDR3aa: CASSQVNLLGGQPQHF
CDR3nt: TGCGCCAGCAGCCAAGTCAACCTCCTAGGGGGTCAGCCCCAGCATTTT

d_gene: NA
v_gene: TRBV7-3
j_gene: TRBJ2-2
abundance: NA
CDR3aa: CASSLSAGSGELFF
CDR3nt: TGTGCCAGCAGCTTATCGGCAGGCTCCGGGGAGCTGTTTTTT

d_gene: NA
v_gene: TRBV18
j_gene: TRBJ1-6
abundance: NA
CDR3aa: CASSQSGSYSPLHF
CDR3nt: TGTGCCAGCTCACAGTCCGGGAGCTATTCACCCCTCCACTTT

d_gene: TRBD2
v_gene: TRBV5-8
j_gene: TRBJ2-1
abundance: NA
CDR3aa: CASSRTSGGARQFEQFF
CDR3nt: TGTGCCAGCAGCAGGACTAGCGGGGGTGCAAGACAATTCGAGCAGTTCTTC

d_gene: TRBD1
v_gene: TRBV18
j_gene: TRBJ1-3
abundance: NA
CDR3aa: CASSSGTGGSGNTIYF
CDR3nt: TGTGCCAGCTCGTCCGGGACAGGGGGCTCTGGAAACACCATATATTTT

d_gene: NA
v_gene: TRBV3-1/TRBV3-2
j_gene: TRBJ2-2
abundance: NA
CDR3aa: CASSPSPGGELFF
CDR3nt: TGTGCCAGCAGCCCAAGTCCGGGCGGGGAGCTGTTTTTT

d_gene: TRBD1
v_gene: TRBV20-1
j_gene: TRBJ1-1
abundance: few
CDR3aa: CSAGDRGHAFF
CDR3nt: TGCAGTGCTGGGGACAGGGGGCACGCTTTCTTT

d_gene: NA
v_gene: TRBV9
j_gene: TRBJ1-1
abundance: NA
CDR3aa: CASSVQVDTEAFF
CDR3nt: TGTGCCAGCAGCGTGCAGGTGGACACTGAAGCTTTCTTT

d_gene: NA
v_gene: TRBV19
j_gene: TRBJ2-3
abundance: NA
CDR3aa: CASTLGHTAPTDTQYF
CDR3nt: TGTGCCAGTACCCTAGGACACACGGCTCCCACAGATACGCAGTATTTT

d_gene: NA
v_gene: TRBV7-8
j_gene: TRBJ1-5
abundance: NA
CDR3aa: CASSLGRAQHQPQHF
CDR3nt: TGTGCCAGCAGCTTAGGGAGGGCACAGCATCAGCCCCAGCATTTT

d_gene: NA
v_gene: TRBV7-2
j_gene: TRBJ1-5
abundance: NA
CDR3aa: CASSLTTGSNQPQHF
CDR3nt: TGTGCCAGCAGCTTAACCACAGGGAGCAATCAGCCCCAGCATTTT

d_gene: NA
v_gene: TRBV6-5
j_gene: TRBJ1-2
abundance: NA
CDR3aa: CASGTRRHYGYTF
CDR3nt: TGTGCCAGCGGGACTAGGCGGCACTATGGCTACACCTTC

d_gene: NA
v_gene: TRBV5-6
j_gene: TRBJ1-5
abundance: once
CDR3aa: CASSLGGNNQPQHF
CDR3nt: TGTGCCAGCAGCTTGGGCGGGAATAATCAGCCCCAGCATTTT

d_gene: TRBD1
v_gene: TRBV12-5
j_gene: TRBJ2-1
abundance: NA
CDR3aa: CASGLDLDRGKQFF
CDR3nt: TGTGCTAGTGGTTTGGACTTAGACAGGGGTAAGCAGTTCTTC

d_gene: NA
v_gene: TRBV5-4
j_gene: TRBJ1-3
abundance: NA
CDR3aa: CASSLELSGNTIYF
CDR3nt: TGTGCCAGCAGCTTGGAACTCTCTGGAAACACCATATATTTT

d_gene: NA
v_gene: TRBV12-3/TRBV12-4
j_gene: TRBJ1-2
abundance: NA
CDR3aa: CASSSGGGYGYTF
CDR3nt: TGTGCCAGCAGTTCCGGGGGGGGCTATGGCTACACCTTC

d_gene: TRBD2
v_gene: TRBV19
j_gene: TRBJ2-3
abundance: NA
CDR3aa: CASSIWTSGMGETDTQYF
CDR3nt: TGTGCCAGTAGTATCTGGACTAGCGGAATGGGGGAGACAGATACGCAGTATTTT